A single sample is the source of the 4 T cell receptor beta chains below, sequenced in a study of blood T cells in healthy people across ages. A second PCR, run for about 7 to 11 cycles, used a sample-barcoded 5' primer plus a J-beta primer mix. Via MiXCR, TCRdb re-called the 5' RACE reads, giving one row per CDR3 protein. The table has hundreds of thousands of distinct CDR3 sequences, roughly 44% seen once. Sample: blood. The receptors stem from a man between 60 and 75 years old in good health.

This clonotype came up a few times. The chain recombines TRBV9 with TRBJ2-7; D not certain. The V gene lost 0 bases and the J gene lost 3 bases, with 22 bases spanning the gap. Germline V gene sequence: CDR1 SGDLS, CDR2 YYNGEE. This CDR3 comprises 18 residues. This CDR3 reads CASSVDLSKEVVFYEQYF. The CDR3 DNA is TGTGCCAGCAGCGTAGATTTATCAAAAGAGGTCGTATTCTACGAGCAGTACTTC. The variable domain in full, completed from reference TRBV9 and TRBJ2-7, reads DSGVTQTPKHLITATGQRVTLRCSPRSGDLSVYWYQQSLDQGLQFLIQYYNGEERAKGNILERFSAQQFPDLHSELNLSSLELGDSALYFCASSVDLSKEVVFYEQYFGPGTRLTVT.

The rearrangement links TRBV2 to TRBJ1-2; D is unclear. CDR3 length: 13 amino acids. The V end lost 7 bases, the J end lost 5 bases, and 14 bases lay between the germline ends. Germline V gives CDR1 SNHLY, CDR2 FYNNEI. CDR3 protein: CASTTDGPYGYTF. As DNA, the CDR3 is TGTGCCAGCACTACGGACGGCCCTTATGGCTACACCTTC.

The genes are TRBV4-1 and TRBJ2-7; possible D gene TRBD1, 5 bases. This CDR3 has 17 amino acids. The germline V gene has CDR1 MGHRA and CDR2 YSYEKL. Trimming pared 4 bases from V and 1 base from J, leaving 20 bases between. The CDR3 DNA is TGCGCCAGCAGCCGGATTAGACAGAACACTGGTTCCTACGAGCAGTACTTC. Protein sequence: CASSRIRQNTGSYEQYF.

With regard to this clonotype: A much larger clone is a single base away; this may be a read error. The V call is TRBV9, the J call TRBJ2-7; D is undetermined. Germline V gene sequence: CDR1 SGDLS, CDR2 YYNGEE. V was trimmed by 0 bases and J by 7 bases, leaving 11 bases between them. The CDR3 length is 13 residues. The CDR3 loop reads CASSVDPSHEQYF. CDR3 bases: TGTGCCAGCAGCGTAGACCCGTCTCATGAGCAGTACTTC. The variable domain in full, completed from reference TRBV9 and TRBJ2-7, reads DSGVTQTPKHLITATGQRVTLRCSPRSGDLSVYWYQQSLDQGLQFLIQYYNGEERAKGNILERFSAQQFPDLHSELNLSSLELGDSALYFCASSVDPSHEQYFGPGTRLTVT.